A selection of T cell receptor beta chains follows, all from one sample in a study of blood T cells in healthy people across ages. TCRdb recomputed calls from the 5' RACE reads with MiXCR, one row per CDR3 protein. The table has about 1.8 million distinct CDR3 sequences, around 50% seen once. Source material: blood. All receptors come from a woman aged 40 to 50 in good health. Both conserved end residues are part of each CDR3. A D gene is named only where the DNA matches it firmly. Size tells how often a clone was seen (once, few, many) or the class of an expanded clone, and some rows leave it out.

j_call: TRBJ2-6; clone_size: few; v_call: TRBV2; d_call: NA; cdr3_length: 14; cdr3_aa: CASRRGAGANVLTF; cdr3_nt: TGTGCCAGCAGAAGGGGCGCTGGGGCCAACGTCCTGACTTTC
j_call: TRBJ2-1; clone_size: few; v_call: TRBV15; d_call: NA; cdr3_length: 13; cdr3_aa: CATSPRVASELFF; cdr3_nt: TGTGCCACCAGCCCGCGGGTCGCTAGCGAGCTGTTCTTC
j_call: TRBJ2-1; clone_size: NA; v_call: TRBV18; d_call: TRBD1; cdr3_length: 16; cdr3_aa: CASSPLTGAVGGEQFF; cdr3_nt: TGTGCCAGCTCACCCTTGACAGGGGCGGTCGGAGGTGAGCAGTTCTTC
j_call: TRBJ2-7; clone_size: NA; v_call: TRBV28; d_call: NA; cdr3_length: 15; cdr3_aa: CASRGGFDRPDEQYF; cdr3_nt: TGTGCCAGCAGGGGGGGATTTGACAGGCCGGACGAGCAGTACTTC
j_call: TRBJ2-5; clone_size: many; v_call: TRBV28; d_call: NA; cdr3_length: 16; cdr3_aa: CASSWPQQGLEETQYF; cdr3_nt: TGTGCCAGCAGTTGGCCCCAACAGGGTCTGGAGGAGACCCAGTACTTC
j_call: TRBJ2-7; clone_size: NA; v_call: TRBV29-1; d_call: TRBD2; cdr3_length: 15; cdr3_aa: CSVAPSRGVGYEQYF; cdr3_nt: TGCAGCGTTGCCCCGTCCCGGGGGGTAGGCTACGAGCAGTACTTC
j_call: TRBJ2-3; clone_size: NA; v_call: TRBV20-1; d_call: TRBD1; cdr3_length: 15; cdr3_aa: CSASPGTGIPDTQYF; cdr3_nt: TGCAGTGCTTCCCCCGGGACAGGGATCCCAGATACGCAGTATTTT
j_call: TRBJ2-7; clone_size: NA; v_call: TRBV20-1; d_call: TRBD1; cdr3_length: 12; cdr3_aa: CSAPGTDYEQYF; cdr3_nt: TGCAGTGCTCCGGGGACAGACTACGAGCAGTACTTC
j_call: TRBJ2-1; clone_size: NA; v_call: TRBV28; d_call: TRBD2; cdr3_length: 15; cdr3_aa: CASSLGAGALNEQFF; cdr3_nt: TGTGCCAGCAGTTTGGGAGCGGGAGCTCTTAATGAGCAGTTCTTC
j_call: TRBJ2-1; clone_size: NA; v_call: TRBV7-6; d_call: NA; cdr3_length: 15; cdr3_aa: CASSLDINSYNEQFF; cdr3_nt: TGTGCCAGCAGCTTGGACATTAACTCCTACAATGAGCAGTTCTTC
j_call: TRBJ1-6; clone_size: NA; v_call: TRBV13; d_call: NA; cdr3_length: 15; cdr3_aa: CASSSDGGRGSPLHF; cdr3_nt: TGTGCCAGCAGCTCGGATGGGGGCCGGGGTTCACCCCTCCACTTT
j_call: TRBJ2-4; clone_size: NA; v_call: TRBV4-1; d_call: TRBD1; cdr3_length: 20; cdr3_aa: CASSQDRGQGVSKTKNIQYF; cdr3_nt: TGCGCCAGCAGCCAAGATCGTGGCCAGGGGGTATCGAAGACCAAAAACATTCAGTACTTC
j_call: TRBJ2-5; clone_size: few; v_call: TRBV7-9; d_call: NA; cdr3_length: 14; cdr3_aa: CASSLASRQETQYF; cdr3_nt: TGTGCCAGCAGCTTAGCATCCAGACAAGAGACCCAGTACTTC
j_call: TRBJ2-1; clone_size: NA; v_call: TRBV2; d_call: NA; cdr3_length: 15; cdr3_aa: CASTPMSTANNEQFF; cdr3_nt: TGTGCCAGCACCCCTATGTCAACAGCGAACAATGAGCAGTTCTTC
j_call: TRBJ2-7; clone_size: few; v_call: TRBV7-9; d_call: NA; cdr3_length: 12; cdr3_aa: CASSHSGDEQYF; cdr3_nt: TGTGCCAGCAGCCATTCGGGAGACGAGCAGTACTTC
j_call: TRBJ2-1; clone_size: NA; v_call: TRBV7-2; d_call: NA; cdr3_length: 14; cdr3_aa: CASRRAAPWNEQFF; cdr3_nt: TGTGCCAGTCGGCGGGCGGCCCCATGGAATGAGCAGTTCTTC
j_call: TRBJ2-5; clone_size: NA; v_call: TRBV7-9; d_call: TRBD1; cdr3_length: 13; cdr3_aa: CATDRGLVETQYF; cdr3_nt: TGTGCCACGGACAGGGGGCTTGTTGAGACCCAGTACTTC
j_call: TRBJ1-1; clone_size: once; v_call: TRBV10-1; d_call: NA; cdr3_length: 13; cdr3_aa: CASLGDGDTEAFF; cdr3_nt: TGCGCCAGCCTCGGGGACGGGGACACTGAAGCTTTCTTT
j_call: TRBJ1-2; clone_size: NA; v_call: TRBV9; d_call: NA; cdr3_length: 15; cdr3_aa: CASSGSPPGDYGYTF; cdr3_nt: TGTGCCAGCAGCGGGTCTCCTCCGGGGGACTATGGCTACACCTTC
j_call: TRBJ2-6; clone_size: NA; v_call: TRBV7-9; d_call: TRBD1; cdr3_length: 18; cdr3_aa: CASSHWDRGGSGANVLTF; cdr3_nt: TGTGCCAGCAGCCATTGGGACAGGGGAGGCTCTGGGGCCAACGTCCTGACTTTC
j_call: TRBJ2-3; clone_size: NA; v_call: TRBV20-1; d_call: NA; cdr3_length: 11; cdr3_aa: CSARGGTTQYF; cdr3_nt: TGCAGTGCTAGAGGGGGTACTACGCAGTATTTT
j_call: TRBJ1-5; clone_size: NA; v_call: TRBV12-3/TRBV12-4; d_call: NA; cdr3_length: 15; cdr3_aa: CASSFLALSNQPQHF; cdr3_nt: TGTGCCAGCAGTTTTTTGGCCCTAAGCAATCAGCCCCAGCATTTT
j_call: TRBJ2-3; clone_size: few; v_call: TRBV28; d_call: TRBD2; cdr3_length: 17; cdr3_aa: CASRSGGVPTSTDTQYF; cdr3_nt: TGTGCCAGCAGAAGCGGGGGGGTCCCTACTAGCACAGATACGCAGTATTTT
j_call: TRBJ2-7; clone_size: NA; v_call: TRBV7-2; d_call: NA; cdr3_length: 17; cdr3_aa: CASSFRAAREVPKPQYF; cdr3_nt: TGTGCCAGCAGCTTTCGGGCCGCCAGAGAAGTGCCTAAACCCCAGTACTTC
j_call: TRBJ2-1; clone_size: few; v_call: TRBV7-7; d_call: TRBD1; cdr3_length: 17; cdr3_aa: CASSLGFPGQGYDEQFF; cdr3_nt: TGTGCTAGCAGCTTAGGATTTCCGGGACAGGGCTATGATGAGCAGTTCTTC
j_call: TRBJ2-4; clone_size: few; v_call: TRBV11-2; d_call: NA; cdr3_length: 13; cdr3_aa: CASSYTGSDIQYF; cdr3_nt: TGTGCCAGCAGTTACACAGGGTCGGACATTCAGTACTTC
j_call: TRBJ2-6; clone_size: NA; v_call: TRBV27; d_call: TRBD1; cdr3_length: 18; cdr3_aa: CASSLSWTGGSGANVLTF; cdr3_nt: TGTGCCAGCAGTTTATCTTGGACAGGGGGCTCTGGGGCCAACGTCCTGACTTTC
j_call: TRBJ2-5; clone_size: once; v_call: TRBV5-1; d_call: TRBD2; cdr3_length: 16; cdr3_aa: CASSLIAGITGETQYF; cdr3_nt: TGCGCCAGCAGCTTGATAGCGGGGATAACGGGAGAGACCCAGTACTTC
j_call: TRBJ2-3; clone_size: few; v_call: TRBV20-1; d_call: TRBD2; cdr3_length: 13; cdr3_aa: CSARAGGERTQYF; cdr3_nt: TGCAGTGCTCGCGCCGGGGGGGAACGGACGCAGTATTTT
j_call: TRBJ2-7; clone_size: many; v_call: TRBV29-1; d_call: NA; cdr3_length: 13; cdr3_aa: CSVVVRPAYEQYF; cdr3_nt: TGCAGCGTTGTGGTTAGGCCCGCCTACGAGCAGTACTTC
j_call: TRBJ1-1; clone_size: NA; v_call: TRBV7-3; d_call: TRBD1; cdr3_length: 14; cdr3_aa: CASSKTGGGTEAFF; cdr3_nt: TGTGCCAGCAGCAAGACAGGGGGCGGAACTGAAGCTTTCTTT
j_call: TRBJ2-7; clone_size: few; v_call: TRBV13; d_call: NA; cdr3_length: 15; cdr3_aa: CASSLGPGLASEQYF; cdr3_nt: TGTGCCAGCAGCTTAGGGCCGGGACTCGCCTCCGAGCAGTACTTC